Below, 28 T cell receptor beta chains from the same sample are listed, as sequenced in a study of T cells after yellow fever vaccination. A single record per CDR3 protein comes from TCRdb applying MiXCR to the 5' RACE reads. The data contain 450,000 to 550,000 distinct CDR3 sequences, about 19% of them singletons. This material consisted of PBMCs, taken 15 days after the yellow fever booster vaccination. Source of these receptors: a man aged 25 to 40 who received the YFV17D yellow fever vaccine.

The chain employs TRBV24-1 and TRBJ1-6; TRBD1 matches at 8 bases. The V and J ends lost 12 bases and 10 bases, in that order; junction bases with no gene match: 13. Germline V gene data show CDR1 as KGHDR and CDR2 as SFDVKD. CDR3 length equals 14 residues. The CDR3 loop is CARKRQGKQSPLHF. Written as DNA, the CDR3 is TGTGCCCGAAAGAGACAGGGGAAACAATCACCCCTCCACTTT.

This clonotype was detected a few times. The gene calls are TRBV7-2 and TRBJ2-5, with 8 bases fitting TRBD2. The CDR3 consists of 15 residues. The ends lost 7 bases at V and 7 bases at J; junction bases unmatched: 14. CDR1 is SGHTA and CDR2 is FQGNSA in the germline V gene. CDR3 coding DNA: TGTGCCAGCACTTATTTAGCGGGACTTCAGGGGACCCAGTACTTC. Translating it yields CASTYLAGLQGTQYF.

This clonotype was found a few times. The chain joins TRBV12-3 or TRBV12-4 to TRBJ2-1, with no clear D. CDR3 length: 15 amino acids. The ends were cut back, 4 bases at V and 0 bases at J, with 10 bases in the middle. CDR3 loop: CASSYRRSSYNEQFF. Here the CDR3 DNA reads TGTGCCAGCAGTTATCGCCGGAGCTCCTACAATGAGCAGTTCTTC.

This clonotype occurred a few times. J is TRBJ1-4 and V is TRBV10-3; D call uncertain. Deletions cut 10 bases from V and 5 bases from J, with 14 bases between. CDR3 size: 13 residues. Germline CDR1 and CDR2: ENHRY and SYGVKD. The CDR3 loop reads CATNREGNEKLFF. The CDR3 nucleotides are TGTGCCACCAACCGGGAGGGCAATGAAAAACTGTTTTTT.

This clonotype was recorded a few times. The chain is built from TRBV7-2 and TRBJ2-7; tentatively, D is TRBD1 or TRBD2 (6 bases each). CDR3 length: 15 residues. The ends were cut back, 5 bases at V and 5 bases at J, with 19 bases in the middle. CDR1 is SGHTA and CDR2 is FQGNSA in the germline V gene. For the CDR3, the DNA is TGTGCCAGCAGCCCCTCCTTGGGGGGCGCGCACGAGCAGTACTTC. This codes for CASSPSLGGAHEQYF.

The J gene is TRBJ2-3, the V gene TRBV27; D gene uncertain. The CDR3 has 14 residues. V was trimmed by 4 bases and J by 0 bases, leaving 8 bases between them. Germline CDR1 MNHEY, CDR2 SMNVEV (reference sequence). Here the CDR3 reads CASSSSPSTDTQYF. DNA of the CDR3: TGTGCCAGCAGTTCATCGCCTAGCACAGATACGCAGTATTTT.

CDR3 sequence: CATSDRGTSGRETQYF. In DNA, the CDR3 is TGTGCCACCAGTGACCGGGGGACTAGCGGGAGAGAGACCCAGTACTTC. The gene calls are TRBV24-1 and TRBJ2-5, with 14 bases aligning to TRBD2. This CDR3 contains 16 residues. V was pared by 4 bases and J by 4 bases, with 4 bases of the junction left unmatched. Germline V gene sequence: CDR1 KGHDR, CDR2 SFDVKD.

The chain uses TRBV28 and TRBJ1-5; the D gene is possibly TRBD1 (6 bases). Looked up from germline, CDR1 is MDHEN and CDR2 is SYDVKM. Between the trimmed V and J ends, which lost 6 bases and 4 bases, there was a span of 13 bases. The CDR3 is 14 residues long. The CDR3 protein is CASRSGTTNQPQHF. The CDR3 bases are TGTGCCAGCAGATCCGGGACAACAAATCAGCCCCAGCATTTT.

This chain uses TRBV18 with TRBJ1-2, with D perhaps TRBD1 (5 bases). The CDR3 consists of 16 residues. Germline assignment: CDR1 KGHSH and CDR2 LQKENI. The V end was cut by 6 bases, the J end by 3 bases, with 20 bases between. The CDR3, as DNA: TGTGCCAGCTCTCTCAAGGTCGGGGGAGCAGACTATGGCTACACCTTC. It codes for CASSLKVGGADYGYTF.

The CDR3: CASNQGQSSGELFF. The CDR3 nucleotides read TGCGCCAGCAACCAAGGACAAAGTTCTGGGGAGCTGTTTTTT. This sequence joins TRBV5-1 and TRBJ2-2, with D possibly TRBD1 on 5 matching bases. V was pared by 6 bases and J by 8 bases, with 17 bases between. The CDR3 is 14 amino acids. Germline assignment: CDR1 SGHRS and CDR2 YFSETQ.

This clonotype was detected a few times. The V gene is TRBV5-5, the J gene TRBJ2-4; 8 bases fit TRBD2. Per the germline V gene, CDR1 is SGHKS and CDR2 is YYEKEE (reference sequence). V shed 4 bases, J shed 3 bases, and the junction held 3 bases outside the gene matches. This CDR3 region has 14 residues. CDR3 sequence (DNA): TGTGCCAGCAGCCACGGGGGGGACAAAAACATTCAGTACTTC. This translates into CASSHGGDKNIQYF.

The rearrangement links TRBV7-2 to TRBJ1-6; no clear D gene. The CDR3 contains 15 residues. V was trimmed by 5 bases and J by 0 bases, leaving 8 bases between them. Looked up from germline, CDR1 is SGHTA and CDR2 is FQGNSA. The CDR3 reads CASSRTSSYNSPLHF. The DNA for the CDR3 is TGTGCCAGCAGCCGAACTAGCTCCTATAATTCACCCCTCCACTTT.

Of note for this clonotype: A read error may account for a junction end that differs from germline. The rearrangement links TRBV30 to TRBJ2-7; D is uncertain. This CDR3 spans 13 amino acids. Germline-derived CDR1 and CDR2 are GTSNPN and SVGIG (reference sequence). DNA of the CDR3: TGTGCCTGGATAAAAGTAGCTTCCTACGAGCTGTACTTC. This gives the protein CAWIKVASYELYF.

This clonotype was recorded a few times. The V call is TRBV20-1, the J call TRBJ2-7; 9 nucleotides align to TRBD2. The CDR3 covers 15 residues. The germline V gene has CDR1 DFQATT and CDR2 SNEGSKA (reference sequence). V shed 0 bases, J shed 9 bases, and the junction held 12 bases outside the gene matches. The DNA of the CDR3 is TGCAGTGCTAGAGACAGAGGGCTAGCGGGAAAAGGGCAGTACTTC. Amino acid sequence: CSARDRGLAGKGQYF.

This clonotype has only a few counts. V usage is TRBV11-2 and J usage is TRBJ2-1; 10 bases map to TRBD2. Germline lookup yields CDR1 SGHAT and CDR2 FQNNGV. This CDR3 has 18 residues. V shed 4 bases and J 5 bases; nucleotides not matched to a gene: 14. CDR3 sequence reads: CASSYRPPGTSVNNEQFF. CDR3 in DNA: TGTGCCAGCAGCTATCGACCCCCCGGGACTAGCGTCAACAATGAGCAGTTCTTC.

This clonotype was counted a few times. The rearrangement joins TRBV5-1 to TRBJ2-1, with D possibly matching TRBD1 (5 bases). Germline-derived CDR1 and CDR2 are SGHRS and YFSETQ. CDR3 length: 17 amino acids. Trimming pared 0 bases from V and 5 bases from J, leaving 18 bases between. In nucleotides, the CDR3 is TGCGCCAGCAGCTTGGCCTATCTAGGACACCCGGACAATGAGCAGTTCTTC. Encoded protein: CASSLAYLGHPDNEQFF.

This clonotype was seen a handful of times. This chain joins TRBV15 and TRBJ2-1; maybe TRBD1 (5 bases). This CDR3 is 14 amino acids long. Germline V CDR1 and CDR2: LNHNV, YYDKDF (reference sequence). Trimming removed 6 bases at V and 4 bases at J, with 13 bases between. This CDR3 reads CATRGDGVYNEQFF. For the CDR3, the DNA is TGTGCCACCAGAGGGGATGGAGTGTACAATGAGCAGTTCTTC.

V is TRBV20-1 and J is TRBJ2-1, with TRBD2 matching 12 bases. Germline assignment: CDR1 DFQATT and CDR2 SNEGSKA (reference sequence). V trimming: 4 bases; J trimming: 7 bases; junction bases outside the gene matches: 8. This CDR3 is 15 amino acids long. CDR3 sequence (DNA): TGCAGTGCTACAGGACTAGCGGGACTAGGGAATGAGCAGTTCTTC. Its protein is CSATGLAGLGNEQFF.

The rearrangement uses TRBV6-5 and TRBJ2-1; possible D gene TRBD2, 5 bases. Trimming stripped 3 bases from V and 9 bases from J, with 18 bases between. The germline V gene has CDR1 MNHEY and CDR2 SVGAGI. The CDR3 is made up of 15 amino acids. CDR3 bases: TGTGCCAGCAGTTATGACTCCCCGGGAAAGACTGAGCAGTTCTTC. Translating it yields CASSYDSPGKTEQFF.

The chain recombines TRBV21-1 with TRBJ2-7; the table's D call, TRBD1, was not checked against the DNA. TRBV21-1 is termed a pseudogene. The CDR3 has 15 amino acids. The CDR3 reads CASSKVGGDRYEQYF. In nucleotides, the CDR3 is TGTGCCAGCAGCAAAGTGGGCGGAGATAGATACGAGCAGTACTTC.

This clonotype was seen more than once but under ten times. The CDR3 nucleotides are TGTGCCAGCAGCGCAAGGGTGGTATACAATGAGCAGTTCTTC. This codes for CASSARVVYNEQFF. The chain couples TRBV9 to TRBJ2-1; D ambiguous. Trimming pared 3 bases from V and 4 bases from J, leaving 11 bases between. Germline CDR1 is SGDLS and CDR2 is YYNGEE. This CDR3 comprises 14 residues.

V and J are TRBV20-1 and TRBJ2-1, with TRBD2 identical over 9 bases. Germline V gene lookup returns CDR1 DFQATT and CDR2 SNEGSKA (reference sequence). This CDR3 has 14 amino acids. After removal of 5 bases from V and 6 bases from J, the junction contained 8 bases not matched to a gene. The CDR3 spells CSAEPGLAPNEQFF. As DNA, the CDR3 is TGCAGTGCTGAGCCGGGACTAGCTCCCAATGAGCAGTTCTTC.

The V call is TRBV7-2, the J call TRBJ2-5; 11 nucleotides agree with TRBD2. The CDR3 extends over 15 amino acids. CDR1 SGHTA and CDR2 FQGNSA come from the germline V gene. With 5 bases clipped from V and 1 base from J, the junction kept 3 bases outside the gene matches. The CDR3 sequence is CASSTGLAGQETQYF. The CDR3 nucleotides read TGTGCCAGCAGCACCGGACTAGCGGGCCAAGAGACCCAGTACTTC.

This clonotype was counted between two and nine times. The rearrangement uses TRBV12-3 or TRBV12-4 and TRBJ2-3; D may be TRBD2 (5 bases). V was cut by 9 bases and J by 0 bases, with 16 bases left in between. The CDR3 runs 15 residues. CDR3 bases: TGTGCCAGTAGGGCCGGGCGGGCTAGCACAGATACGCAGTATTTT. Its protein product is CASRAGRASTDTQYF.

The chain employs TRBV5-1 and TRBJ1-2; weak D call: TRBD1 (6 bases). Germline V gives CDR1 SGHRS, CDR2 YFSETQ. CDR3 length: 12 residues. Trimming shortened V by 4 bases and J by 4 bases, and 8 bases separated the two germline ends. CDR3 nucleotide sequence: TGCGCCAGCAGCGTGGACAGCTATGGCTACACCTTC. This codes for CASSVDSYGYTF.

This clonotype was seen more than once but under ten times. This rearrangement joins TRBV5-1 to TRBJ2-5, with 9 bases lining up with TRBD2. The germline CDR1 and CDR2 sequences are SGHRS and YFSETQ. The CDR3 covers 14 residues. The V gene end was trimmed by 5 bases and the J gene end by 1 base; junction bases not matched to a gene: 3. The DNA for the CDR3 is TGCGCCAGCAGGGCTAGCGGGGTCCAAGAGACCCAGTACTTC. Amino acids: CASRASGVQETQYF.

The rearrangement uses TRBV10-3 and TRBJ1-4, with D perhaps TRBD1 (5 bases). CDR1 and CDR2 from the germline V gene are ENHRY and SYGVKD. The ends were cut back, 7 bases at V and 4 bases at J, with 10 bases in the middle. CDR3 length: 13 amino acids. The CDR3 protein is CAIKDSNNEKLFF. CDR3 DNA: TGTGCCATCAAAGACAGTAATAATGAAAAACTGTTTTTT.

This clonotype has only a few counts. The chain couples TRBV12-3 or TRBV12-4 to TRBJ2-2; tentatively, D is TRBD1 (6 bases). V shed 6 bases and J shed 2 bases, with 16 bases lying between them. The CDR3 loop spans 16 amino acids. The CDR3 DNA follows: TGTGCCAGCAGACTCGGACAGAGAAACAACACCGGGGAGCTGTTTTTT. As protein: CASRLGQRNNTGELFF.